This entry features one T cell receptor (beta chain) sequence. Its antigen is undetermined. The data originate from a study of T cells after yellow fever vaccination. Study-wide points: A small proportion of clonotypes was detected in both the CD4 and CD8 compartments.

5'RACE template switching produced TCR cDNA carrying a universal primer site and UMIs. TCRdb analysed the 5' RACE reads with MiXCR anew, one entry per CDR3 protein. Of around 310,000 distinct CDR3 sequences listed, around 3.9% were seen once; the top ten hold about a quarter. The CDR3 spans 13 residues. V was clipped by 5 bases and J by 7 bases, with 11 bases between them. Germline V gives CDR1 MDHEN, CDR2 SYDVKM. The chain combines TRBV28 with TRBJ1-4; no reliable D call. The receptor was derived from a man younger than 30 who received the YFV17D yellow fever vaccine. Here the sequenced sample was PBMCs, taken on the day of the yellow fever booster vaccination. CDR3 loop: CASSPNTLEKLFF. The CDR3 nucleotides are TGTGCCAGCAGTCCCAACACCCTTGAAAAACTGTTTTTT.